This is a list of T cell receptor beta chains from one sample in a study of blood T cell repertoires in COVID-19. Sequencing was performed with immunoSEQ multiplex PCR; in TCRdb, only in-frame clones are kept and a portion is missing. The sample lists some 100,000 clones, under 80% occurring once. Sequenced input: peripheral blood. The receptors were gathered from a man in his fifties or sixties with acute or convalescent COVID-19. CDR3s include the opening cysteine and the closing phenylalanine or tryptophan. The D gene is left open where the match is weak. Only part of the rows carry a size: once, few, many, or a class if the clone is expanded.

clone size: .
V gene: TRBV10-3
D gene: .
J gene: TRBJ1-2
CDR3 protein: CAISESADSYGYTF
CDR3 DNA: TGTGCCATCAGTGAATCGGCGGACTCCTATGGCTACACCTTC

clone size: few
V gene: TRBV11-3
D gene: .
J gene: TRBJ1-1
CDR3 protein: CASSLAVFSEAFF
CDR3 DNA: TGTGCCAGCAGCTTAGCGGTATTCTCTGAAGCTTTCTTT

clone size: .
V gene: TRBV6-5
D gene: .
J gene: TRBJ2-7
CDR3 protein: CASSYSRREYEQYF
CDR3 DNA: TGTGCCAGCAGTTACTCTCGCCGGGAATACGAGCAGTACTTC

clone size: .
V gene: TRBV19
D gene: TRBD1
J gene: TRBJ1-2
CDR3 protein: CASSPNQQGFNYGYTF
CDR3 DNA: TGTGCCAGTAGTCCGAACCAACAGGGGTTCAACTATGGCTACACCTTC

clone size: .
V gene: TRBV27
D gene: TRBD2
J gene: TRBJ2-7
CDR3 protein: CASSWREGREQYF
CDR3 DNA: TGTGCCAGCAGTTGGCGGGAGGGCCGCGAGCAGTACTTC

clone size: .
V gene: TRBV6-1
D gene: .
J gene: TRBJ2-5
CDR3 protein: CASSENREVRQETQYF
CDR3 DNA: TGTGCCAGCAGTGAAAATCGGGAAGTGAGACAAGAGACCCAGTACTTC

clone size: .
V gene: TRBV6-4
D gene: .
J gene: TRBJ2-5
CDR3 protein: CASSDSAQGGTQYF
CDR3 DNA: TGTGCCAGCAGTGACTCGGCCCAGGGTGGGACCCAGTACTTC

clone size: few
V gene: TRBV4-1
D gene: TRBD2
J gene: TRBJ2-7
CDR3 protein: CASRPAGGGYEQYF
CDR3 DNA: TGCGCCAGCAGGCCTGCGGGGGGCGGCTACGAGCAGTACTTC

clone size: .
V gene: TRBV5-1
D gene: TRBD2
J gene: TRBJ2-1
CDR3 protein: CASSLALAGGYNEQFF
CDR3 DNA: TGCGCCAGCAGCTTGGCCTTAGCGGGAGGGTACAATGAGCAGTTCTTC

clone size: .
V gene: TRBV18
D gene: TRBD1
J gene: TRBJ2-1
CDR3 protein: CASSPNFGGQSSYNEQFF
CDR3 DNA: TGTGCCAGCTCACCTAACTTTGGGGGACAGAGCTCCTACAATGAGCAGTTCTTC

clone size: .
V gene: TRBV10-3
D gene: TRBD2
J gene: TRBJ2-3
CDR3 protein: CAISRGGTSTDTQYF
CDR3 DNA: TGTGCCATCAGTAGGGGAGGGACTAGCACAGATACGCAGTATTTT

clone size: .
V gene: TRBV5-4
D gene: .
J gene: TRBJ2-5
CDR3 protein: CASSVVGLGGQETQYF
CDR3 DNA: TGTGCCAGCAGCGTCGTGGGTCTAGGAGGGCAAGAGACCCAGTACTTC

clone size: .
V gene: TRBV10-3
D gene: .
J gene: TRBJ2-2
CDR3 protein: CAISRTGPLADTGELFF
CDR3 DNA: TGTGCCATCAGTAGGACAGGGCCCCTAGCGGACACCGGGGAGCTGTTTTTT

clone size: .
V gene: TRBV15
D gene: TRBD1
J gene: TRBJ2-7
CDR3 protein: CATSREIGQGPYEQYF
CDR3 DNA: TGTGCCACCAGCAGAGAAATCGGACAGGGACCCTACGAGCAGTACTTC

clone size: few
V gene: TRBV11-2
D gene: TRBD2
J gene: TRBJ2-1
CDR3 protein: CASSLAGESNEQFF
CDR3 DNA: TGTGCCAGCAGCTTGGCGGGAGAATCCAATGAGCAGTTCTTC

clone size: .
V gene: TRBV19
D gene: .
J gene: TRBJ2-1
CDR3 protein: CASSIGLGDNEQFF
CDR3 DNA: TGTGCCAGTAGTATCGGGCTAGGGGACAATGAGCAGTTCTTC

clone size: .
V gene: TRBV27
D gene: .
J gene: TRBJ1-1
CDR3 protein: CASSITLGNTEAFF
CDR3 DNA: TGTGCCAGCAGTATAACCCTAGGGAACACTGAAGCTTTCTTT

clone size: .
V gene: TRBV9
D gene: TRBD1
J gene: TRBJ1-3
CDR3 protein: CASSPGTAGNTIYF
CDR3 DNA: TGTGCCAGCAGCCCCGGGACAGCTGGAAACACCATATATTTT

clone size: .
V gene: TRBV4-1
D gene: .
J gene: TRBJ2-4
CDR3 protein: CASSRNDRFLAKNIQYF
CDR3 DNA: TGCGCCAGCAGCAGAAACGACAGGTTCCTAGCCAAAAACATTCAGTACTTC

clone size: few
V gene: TRBV18
D gene: .
J gene: TRBJ1-3
CDR3 protein: CASSPRMVVDRHSGNTIYF
CDR3 DNA: TGTGCCAGCTCACCACGAATGGTGGTAGACCGACACTCTGGAAACACCATATATTTT

clone size: .
V gene: TRBV19
D gene: .
J gene: TRBJ1-1
CDR3 protein: CASMIGGTEAFF
CDR3 DNA: TGTGCCAGTATGATCGGGGGCACTGAAGCTTTCTTT

clone size: .
V gene: TRBV2
D gene: .
J gene: TRBJ2-7
CDR3 protein: CASYPDTSPYEQYF
CDR3 DNA: TGTGCCAGCTATCCTGACACCTCTCCCTACGAGCAGTACTTC

clone size: .
V gene: TRBV15
D gene: TRBD2
J gene: TRBJ2-7
CDR3 protein: CATSRGGSGGWLASEQYF
CDR3 DNA: TGTGCCACCAGCAGAGGGGGTAGCGGGGGGTGGCTCGCGAGTGAGCAGTACTTC

clone size: .
V gene: TRBV27
D gene: .
J gene: TRBJ1-4
CDR3 protein: CASSLMRGGTNEKLFF
CDR3 DNA: TGTGCCAGCAGTCTCATGAGGGGGGGAACTAATGAAAAACTGTTTTTT

clone size: few
V gene: TRBV11-2
D gene: .
J gene: TRBJ2-7
CDR3 protein: CASSLDVGSGAYEQYF
CDR3 DNA: TGTGCCAGCAGCTTAGATGTTGGGTCAGGTGCCTACGAGCAGTACTTC

clone size: .
V gene: TRBV6-5
D gene: TRBD1
J gene: TRBJ2-3
CDR3 protein: CASTSTTGGTDTQYF
CDR3 DNA: TGTGCCAGCACATCTACGACAGGGGGCACAGATACGCAGTATTTT

clone size: .
V gene: TRBV19
D gene: TRBD2
J gene: TRBJ2-2
CDR3 protein: CASSIDRAGGYRGELFF
CDR3 DNA: TGTGCCAGTAGTATAGACCGAGCGGGAGGTTACCGCGGGGAGCTGTTTTTT

clone size: .
V gene: TRBV28
D gene: .
J gene: TRBJ2-5
CDR3 protein: CASSFPWQGQETQYF
CDR3 DNA: TGTGCCAGCAGTTTTCCCTGGCAGGGTCAAGAGACCCAGTACTTC

clone size: .
V gene: TRBV19
D gene: .
J gene: TRBJ1-2
CDR3 protein: CASSKTGFHGYTF
CDR3 DNA: TGTGCCAGTAGCAAAACAGGGTTCCATGGCTACACCTTC

clone size: .
V gene: TRBV5-1
D gene: .
J gene: TRBJ2-5
CDR3 protein: CASSTGNGLGETQYF
CDR3 DNA: TGCGCCAGCAGCACCGGTAATGGACTGGGAGAGACCCAGTACTTC

clone size: .
V gene: TRBV7-9
D gene: TRBD1
J gene: TRBJ1-2
CDR3 protein: CASSPTGRIEGYTF
CDR3 DNA: TGTGCCAGCAGCCCGACAGGGAGGATTGAAGGCTACACCTTC

clone size: .
V gene: TRBV7-3
D gene: .
J gene: TRBJ2-5
CDR3 protein: CASSLNAVEETQYF
CDR3 DNA: TGTGCCAGCAGCTTAAATGCGGTTGAAGAGACCCAGTACTTC

clone size: .
V gene: TRBV5-4
D gene: .
J gene: TRBJ2-6
CDR3 protein: CASSLVGEPGANVLTF
CDR3 DNA: TGTGCCAGCAGCTTGGTAGGGGAACCTGGGGCCAACGTCCTGACTTTC

clone size: .
V gene: TRBV27
D gene: TRBD2
J gene: TRBJ2-7
CDR3 protein: CASSLVTSGGFSYEQYF
CDR3 DNA: TGTGCCAGCAGTTTAGTGACTAGCGGGGGATTTTCCTACGAGCAGTACTTC

clone size: once
V gene: TRBV28
D gene: .
J gene: TRBJ2-7
CDR3 protein: CASSPPGHSYEQYF
CDR3 DNA: TGTGCCAGCAGTCCCCCCGGACACTCCTACGAGCAGTACTTC

clone size: .
V gene: TRBV28
D gene: .
J gene: TRBJ1-4
CDR3 protein: CASSPHSSTNEKLFF
CDR3 DNA: TGTGCCAGCAGTCCACACAGCTCAACTAATGAAAAACTGTTTTTT